This TCR beta chain was recovered during a study of identical twins (dated by TCRdb to 2016 to 2017). As for the study more broadly: The study deep-sequenced TCR alpha and beta repertoires from monozygotic twins, unrelated adults of various ages and cord blood to test whether fetal clonotypes persist. To rule out contamination, replicate twin experiments were performed at different times with different library preparation protocols. The study at large found these results: Invariant T cells such as MAIT and iNKT could partly confound zero-insertion analyses, though diverse VJ usage argued against this for most clonotypes. Because the same donors could not be followed over many years, the conclusions relied on cross-sectional statistical analysis. Out-of-frame TCR alpha sequences shared between twins showed an excess of low generation-probability sequences compared with coincidental sharing between unrelated individuals. Excess twin sharing in beta out-of-frame sequences was weaker because fewer shared sequences lowered the signal-to-noise ratio. Recombination models systematically underestimated out-of-frame TCR alpha sharing in monozygotic twins but agreed with sharing between unrelated individuals. Abundant cord blood beta clonotypes carried fewer insertions; young adult naive repertoires showed a weaker similar trend, while memory repertoires showed none.

All donors were healthy Caucasians. Three pairs of female monozygotic twins, all aged about 18 to 30 years, were included in the twin cohort. CD4+ and CD8+ T cell populations were isolated with positive isolation kits from Invitrogen. Library preparation used 5' RACE. The run used an Illumina HiSeq 2000. Template switching introduced a universal primer binding site; the final cDNA contained a unique molecular identifier, enabling accurate counting of TCR cDNA molecules. Specific primers in the conserved constant-segment region were used to synthesize first-strand cDNA for the TCR alpha and beta chains. To control for contamination, every cDNA library carried two barcodes: a SMART-Mk sample barcode plus Illumina barcodes. TruSeq adapter sequences, together with Illumina sample barcodes, were added in two successive PCR steps. The TCR alpha and beta cDNA libraries were sequenced on the Illumina HiSeq platform using custom primers. The source study handled its data this way. Unique molecular identifiers were extracted from raw reads with MiGEC, and CDR3 positions were determined with MiXCR. Recombination models were inferred per individual with the repgenHMM and IGoR tools using an EM algorithm. The tcR package in R was used for shared clonotype analysis, with sharing normalized by the product of cloneset sizes. Out-of-frame nonproductive sequences were analyzed to study raw recombination free of thymic and clonal selection effects. TCRdb reprocessing: public reads trimmed at Q25 with fastp, clones called with MiXCR, in-frame beta chains kept. Every entry covers one CDR3 protein and lists the most common genes and DNA from its rows. TCRdb, not the original authors, processed these V and J calls. The sample profile shows over 500,000 distinct CDR3 sequences; 20% to 25% of them were found once. In total, the top ten clones hold approximately 0.95% of the sample.

Only a few counts were recorded for this clonotype. The specificity of this receptor is unknown. The sample holds no much larger clone one base away, and base qualities are not on file. The cysteine opens and the phenylalanine closes a CDR3 of 16 amino acids. The DNA shown is the 48-base CDR3, in frame from base 1. In the germline V gene (reference sequence), CDR1 corresponds to LNHNV and CDR2 to YYDKDF. Trimming takes 3 bases from V and 2 bases from J, and the germline ends sit 13 bases apart. This sample was also put to use in a study of T cells expressing NK-cell markers. The second study's paper adds: In sorted CD3+CD56+NKG2C+, CD3+CD56+NKG2C- and CD3+CD56-NKG2C+ T-cell subsets from several donors, TCR beta-chain repertoires were profiled. Most of the eight sequenced donors were HCMV-seropositive and one was HCMV-seronegative. In several experiments an anti-gammadeltaTCR antibody was added to restrict sorting to alphabetaTCR-expressing T cells. In six donors, the dominant CD3+CD56+NKG2C+ clonotypes were among the top 10 CD8+ clonotypes and accounted for about 1.0-7.5% of CD8+ T cells. Those dominant clonotypes were again the most abundant among CD3+CD56-NKG2C+ cells in four donors, at roughly 28.3-60.1%. Whether the expanded NKG2C-expressing T cell clones were specific for HCMV antigens remained unclear. The study sequenced eight donors, all healthy volunteers chosen at random: three men and five women. HCMV serostatus was determined by detecting HCMV-specific IgG in serum with a commercial ELISA kit. MIGEC was used to demultiplex reads and group the reads by UMI, and MiTCR was used to assemble and quantify clonotypes. To exclude erroneous sequences, only TCR cDNA sequences supported by at least two reads were retained. The tcR package was used for downstream repertoire analysis, and clonotypes were matched across fractions by CDR3 nucleotide sequence plus V segment. VDJmatch was used to annotate antigen specificity against VDJdb, with one amino acid substitution in CDR3 allowed.

The sample consisted of CD4+ T cells sorted from blood. The rearrangement combines TRBV15 with TRBJ2-2; the D gene cannot be resolved reliably. This TCR derives from a woman in her late teens or twenties in good health. The CDR3 has the sequence CATSRASAANTGELFF. The DNA sequence reads TGTGCCACCAGCAGGGCGTCGGCCGCTAACACCGGGGAGCTGTTTTTT.